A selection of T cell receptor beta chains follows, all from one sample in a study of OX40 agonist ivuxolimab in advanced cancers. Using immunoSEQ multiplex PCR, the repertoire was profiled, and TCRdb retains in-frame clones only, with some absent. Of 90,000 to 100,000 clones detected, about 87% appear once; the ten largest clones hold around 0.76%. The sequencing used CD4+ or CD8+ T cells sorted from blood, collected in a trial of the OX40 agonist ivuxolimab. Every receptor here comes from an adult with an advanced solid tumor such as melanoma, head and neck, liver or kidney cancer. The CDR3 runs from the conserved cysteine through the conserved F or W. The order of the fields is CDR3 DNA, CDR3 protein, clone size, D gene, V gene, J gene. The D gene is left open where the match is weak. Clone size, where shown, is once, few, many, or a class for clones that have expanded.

CDR3 DNA: TGTGCCAGCAGTGAAGCGGGCGGTCAGCCCCAGCATTTT
CDR3 protein: CASSEAGGQPQHF
clone size: .
D gene: .
V gene: TRBV6-4
J gene: TRBJ1-5

CDR3 DNA: TGTGCCAGCAGCTTAGGTGTTGCGGTTGGCACCGGGGAGCTGTTTTTT
CDR3 protein: CASSLGVAVGTGELFF
clone size: .
D gene: .
V gene: TRBV11-3
J gene: TRBJ2-2

CDR3 DNA: TGTGCCAGCTCAGCTATCGGGACAGGGGTCTCTGGAAACACCATATATTTT
CDR3 protein: CASSAIGTGVSGNTIYF
clone size: .
D gene: TRBD1
V gene: TRBV18
J gene: TRBJ1-3

CDR3 DNA: TGTGCCAGCAGTGCGACAGGGGCTTTACCCTACGAGCAGTACTTC
CDR3 protein: CASSATGALPYEQYF
clone size: .
D gene: TRBD1
V gene: TRBV6-5
J gene: TRBJ2-7

CDR3 DNA: TGCGCCAGCAGCCAAGGAGCAGCGGCGGGGGGCAATCAAGAGACCCAGTACTTC
CDR3 protein: CASSQGAAAGGNQETQYF
clone size: .
D gene: TRBD2
V gene: TRBV4-3
J gene: TRBJ2-5

CDR3 DNA: TGTGCCAGCAGTTCCCAGGAGAACTATGGCTACACCTTC
CDR3 protein: CASSSQENYGYTF
clone size: few
D gene: .
V gene: TRBV28
J gene: TRBJ1-2

CDR3 DNA: TGCGCCAGCAGTGAGACTACCGGGACAGGGGGCTCCGATACGCAGTATTTT
CDR3 protein: CASSETTGTGGSDTQYF
clone size: .
D gene: TRBD1
V gene: TRBV10-1
J gene: TRBJ2-3

CDR3 DNA: TGTGCCACCAGCAGAGGGGACGCGAACACTGAAGCTTTCTTT
CDR3 protein: CATSRGDANTEAFF
clone size: .
D gene: .
V gene: TRBV15
J gene: TRBJ1-1

CDR3 DNA: TGTGCCAGCAGTTGGGGACGAGCCGGGAATCAGCCCCAGCATTTT
CDR3 protein: CASSWGRAGNQPQHF
clone size: .
D gene: .
V gene: TRBV28
J gene: TRBJ1-5

CDR3 DNA: TGTGCCAGAGGACAGGGGAGACAAGAGACCCAGTACTTC
CDR3 protein: CARGQGRQETQYF
clone size: .
D gene: TRBD1
V gene: TRBV7-4
J gene: TRBJ2-5

CDR3 DNA: TGTGCCAGCAGCTTAGGAAGTGAAGCTTTCTTT
CDR3 protein: CASSLGSEAFF
clone size: .
D gene: .
V gene: TRBV7-9
J gene: TRBJ1-1

CDR3 DNA: TGTGCCAGCAGCTGGGGGAACTACGAGCAGTACTTC
CDR3 protein: CASSWGNYEQYF
clone size: .
D gene: .
V gene: TRBV5-6
J gene: TRBJ2-7

CDR3 DNA: TGTGCCTGGACGCCGGACAGGGTGGCTTTCTTT
CDR3 protein: CAWTPDRVAFF
clone size: .
D gene: TRBD1
V gene: TRBV30
J gene: TRBJ1-1

CDR3 DNA: TGTGCCATCAGTGAACAGAAGGGGGCCCGCTTCCAAGAGACCCAGTACTTC
CDR3 protein: CAISEQKGARFQETQYF
clone size: .
D gene: TRBD1
V gene: TRBV10-3
J gene: TRBJ2-5

CDR3 DNA: TGTGCCAGCAAAGAGAGGACAGGGAAGGACGAGCAGTACTTC
CDR3 protein: CASKERTGKDEQYF
clone size: .
D gene: TRBD1
V gene: TRBV2
J gene: TRBJ2-7

CDR3 DNA: TGTGCCAGCAGCACGACAGGGAGGGATGAAAAACTGTTTTTT
CDR3 protein: CASSTTGRDEKLFF
clone size: .
D gene: TRBD1
V gene: TRBV7-9
J gene: TRBJ1-4

CDR3 DNA: TGTGCCAGCAGCTTGGACAGGAATTACGAGCAGTACTTC
CDR3 protein: CASSLDRNYEQYF
clone size: .
D gene: TRBD1
V gene: TRBV7-2
J gene: TRBJ2-7

CDR3 DNA: TGTGCCACCTCAGGGTTAGGTTCCGGAAGTGGAAACACCATATATTTT
CDR3 protein: CATSGLGSGSGNTIYF
clone size: .
D gene: .
V gene: TRBV28
J gene: TRBJ1-3

CDR3 DNA: TGTGCCAGCAGCTCACCACGTAGGGGAAACACCGGGGAGCTGTTTTTT
CDR3 protein: CASSSPRRGNTGELFF
clone size: .
D gene: .
V gene: TRBV7-2
J gene: TRBJ2-2

CDR3 DNA: TGTGCCAGTAGTACCATGGCGGCGTCTAGCGGTTCCTACGAGCAGTACTTC
CDR3 protein: CASSTMAASSGSYEQYF
clone size: .
D gene: TRBD2
V gene: TRBV19
J gene: TRBJ2-7

CDR3 DNA: TGTGCCAGCAGCTTGATACAGGGAGGCACAGATACGCAGTATTTT
CDR3 protein: CASSLIQGGTDTQYF
clone size: .
D gene: .
V gene: TRBV7-9
J gene: TRBJ2-3

CDR3 DNA: TGCGCCAGCAGCCTAGACCCCGGGACTAATTCACCCCTCCACTTT
CDR3 protein: CASSLDPGTNSPLHF
clone size: .
D gene: .
V gene: TRBV4-3
J gene: TRBJ1-6

CDR3 DNA: TGTGCCAGCAGTCGTTATACAGCTAGCTCCTACGAGCAGTACTTC
CDR3 protein: CASSRYTASSYEQYF
clone size: .
D gene: .
V gene: TRBV6-5
J gene: TRBJ2-7

CDR3 DNA: TGTGCCAGCACCCTCCCCCAGGGGGGAAATCAGCCCCAGCATTTT
CDR3 protein: CASTLPQGGNQPQHF
clone size: .
D gene: TRBD1
V gene: TRBV27
J gene: TRBJ1-5

CDR3 DNA: TGTGCCAGCTCAGCGGGGACAGTTGGGTGGCGCGGCAATCAGCCCCAGCATTTT
CDR3 protein: CASSAGTVGWRGNQPQHF
clone size: once
D gene: TRBD1
V gene: TRBV18
J gene: TRBJ1-5

CDR3 DNA: TGTGCCAGCTCACCAGCCAGGGGGAGCGGGGGCTACACCTTC
CDR3 protein: CASSPARGSGGYTF
clone size: .
D gene: TRBD1
V gene: TRBV18
J gene: TRBJ1-2

CDR3 DNA: TGTGCCAGCAGCTTAGAGCGGGGGAGCTCCTACGAGCAGTACTTC
CDR3 protein: CASSLERGSSYEQYF
clone size: .
D gene: TRBD2
V gene: TRBV7-9
J gene: TRBJ2-7

CDR3 DNA: TGTGCCAGCAGCTCCAGGAATTCAGATACGCAGTATTTT
CDR3 protein: CASSSRNSDTQYF
clone size: .
D gene: .
V gene: TRBV7-2
J gene: TRBJ2-3

CDR3 DNA: TGTGCCACCAGCAGAGAGACAGGCACCAATCAGCCCCAGCATTTT
CDR3 protein: CATSRETGTNQPQHF
clone size: .
D gene: .
V gene: TRBV15
J gene: TRBJ1-5

CDR3 DNA: TGTGCTAGTGGACGAGGGTCCAATCAGCCCCAGCATTTT
CDR3 protein: CASGRGSNQPQHF
clone size: .
D gene: .
V gene: TRBV12-5
J gene: TRBJ1-5

CDR3 DNA: TGTGCCAGTAGTGCCCCCCCGGAGGGCCCAGGCGGCTACACCTTC
CDR3 protein: CASSAPPEGPGGYTF
clone size: .
D gene: .
V gene: TRBV28
J gene: TRBJ1-2

CDR3 DNA: TGTGCCAGCAGCTTAGGGGGGCGCGGAGTTTTCCACTTT
CDR3 protein: CASSLGGRGVFHF
clone size: .
D gene: .
V gene: TRBV11-2
J gene: TRBJ1-6

CDR3 DNA: TGTGCCAGCAGTTACTCCGGGGGGACAAACTATGGCTACACCTTC
CDR3 protein: CASSYSGGTNYGYTF
clone size: .
D gene: .
V gene: TRBV6-5
J gene: TRBJ1-2

CDR3 DNA: TGTGCCTGGAGCGTAGCGAGCACAGATACGCAGTATTTT
CDR3 protein: CAWSVASTDTQYF
clone size: .
D gene: .
V gene: TRBV30
J gene: TRBJ2-3

CDR3 DNA: TGTGCCAGCAAGCGACAGGGAACTAATGAAAAACTGTTTTTT
CDR3 protein: CASKRQGTNEKLFF
clone size: .
D gene: TRBD1
V gene: TRBV2
J gene: TRBJ1-4

CDR3 DNA: TGTGCCAGCAGCTTAGGGACCGGACAGGGGGTTACAGATACGCAGTATTTT
CDR3 protein: CASSLGTGQGVTDTQYF
clone size: .
D gene: TRBD1
V gene: TRBV7-9
J gene: TRBJ2-3

CDR3 DNA: TGTGCCAGCAGCTCACAGGGGGTTGACGAGACCCAGTACTTC
CDR3 protein: CASSSQGVDETQYF
clone size: .
D gene: TRBD1
V gene: TRBV7-2
J gene: TRBJ2-5

CDR3 DNA: TGTGCCAGCAGCTTGCCAGGGATGTCTTCCGAGCAGTACTTC
CDR3 protein: CASSLPGMSSEQYF
clone size: many
D gene: .
V gene: TRBV5-6
J gene: TRBJ2-7

CDR3 DNA: TGTGCCAGCAGCCCCTATGGGGAGCAGTACTTC
CDR3 protein: CASSPYGEQYF
clone size: .
D gene: .
V gene: TRBV28
J gene: TRBJ2-7

CDR3 DNA: TGCGCCAGCAGCCTGGGACTCAACAATGAGCAGTTCTTC
CDR3 protein: CASSLGLNNEQFF
clone size: .
D gene: .
V gene: TRBV4-3
J gene: TRBJ2-1

CDR3 DNA: TGTGCCAGCGCCAGGGGGGCGTCCTACGAGCAGTACTTC
CDR3 protein: CASARGASYEQYF
clone size: .
D gene: .
V gene: TRBV18
J gene: TRBJ2-7

CDR3 DNA: TGCGCCAGCAGCCAAGAACCGGGAGTAAATGGCTACACCTTC
CDR3 protein: CASSQEPGVNGYTF
clone size: .
D gene: .
V gene: TRBV4-3
J gene: TRBJ1-2

CDR3 DNA: TGTGCCAGCCAGGGGGGACAACTGAACACCGGGGAGCTGTTTTTT
CDR3 protein: CASQGGQLNTGELFF
clone size: .
D gene: .
V gene: TRBV25-1
J gene: TRBJ2-2

CDR3 DNA: TGTGCCAGCAGCGGAGGGGCCCTAGCGGGGGGGCAGGAGACCCAGTACTTC
CDR3 protein: CASSGGALAGGQETQYF
clone size: .
D gene: TRBD2
V gene: TRBV9
J gene: TRBJ2-5

CDR3 DNA: TGCGCCAGCAGCTGGACTAGCGGGGCCGCATCCTACGAGCAGTACTTC
CDR3 protein: CASSWTSGAASYEQYF
clone size: .
D gene: TRBD2
V gene: TRBV5-1
J gene: TRBJ2-7

CDR3 DNA: TGCGCCAGCAGCTTGGGGACAGGGGAGGGCTACACCTTC
CDR3 protein: CASSLGTGEGYTF
clone size: .
D gene: TRBD1
V gene: TRBV5-1
J gene: TRBJ1-2

CDR3 DNA: TGTGCCATCAGTGAGGGGACCCTCGCGGGGGCCCAGTACTTC
CDR3 protein: CAISEGTLAGAQYF
clone size: .
D gene: TRBD2
V gene: TRBV10-3
J gene: TRBJ2-5

CDR3 DNA: TGTGCCAGCAGCCCCCGGAGCTCTGGGGCCAACGTCCTGACTTTC
CDR3 protein: CASSPRSSGANVLTF
clone size: .
D gene: .
V gene: TRBV7-9
J gene: TRBJ2-6

CDR3 DNA: TGTGCCAGTAGTAGTATGAACTTTCAAGGTCAGCCCCAGCATTTT
CDR3 protein: CASSSMNFQGQPQHF
clone size: .
D gene: .
V gene: TRBV19
J gene: TRBJ1-5

CDR3 DNA: TGTGCCAGCAGGGGAGGGGGAGGACAGCCCCAGCATTTT
CDR3 protein: CASRGGGGQPQHF
clone size: .
D gene: .
V gene: TRBV6-5
J gene: TRBJ1-5

CDR3 DNA: TGTGCCAGCAGCCCACCGGGCGGGGGGGCCGCGGAGACCCAGTACTTC
CDR3 protein: CASSPPGGGAAETQYF
clone size: .
D gene: TRBD2
V gene: TRBV9
J gene: TRBJ2-5

CDR3 DNA: TGTGCCTGGAGTCTTGGACTATCCGCGGCTGGGGCCAACGTCCTGACTTTC
CDR3 protein: CAWSLGLSAAGANVLTF
clone size: .
D gene: .
V gene: TRBV30
J gene: TRBJ2-6

CDR3 DNA: TGTGCCAGCTCACCTTCCGAAACTGGGGCCAACGTCCTGACTTTC
CDR3 protein: CASSPSETGANVLTF
clone size: once
D gene: .
V gene: TRBV18
J gene: TRBJ2-6

CDR3 DNA: TGTGCCAGCAGCCCACAGGGGCCCGGCGAGCAGTACTTC
CDR3 protein: CASSPQGPGEQYF
clone size: .
D gene: TRBD1
V gene: TRBV6-6
J gene: TRBJ2-7

CDR3 DNA: TGTGCCAGCAGCGCAGGGCTTACGCAGTATTTT
CDR3 protein: CASSAGLTQYF
clone size: .
D gene: .
V gene: TRBV7-6
J gene: TRBJ2-3